The 29 T cell receptor beta chains below all came from one sample that was sequenced in a study of regulatory T cells in long-lasting Graves disease. Library construction for TCR beta used iRepertoire HTBI primers and Arm-PCR of CDR3 regions. TCRdb reprocessed the multiplex PCR reads via MiXCR and lists one record per CDR3 protein. The sample shows hundreds of thousands of distinct CDR3 sequences, 15% of them seen only once. Time point in this sample: newly diagnosed GD, antithyroid drugs for less than 3 months. PBMCs were the source of the RNA used for TCR sequencing. Specimen: peripheral blood mononuclear cells (PBMCs), collected at new diagnosis, from a patient treated with antithyroid drugs. All receptors come from a female donor with Graves disease.

This clonotype was counted a single time. The chain joins TRBV11-2 to TRBJ2-3, with D uncertain. Per germline, CDR1 SGHAT and CDR2 FQNNGV. This CDR3 is built from 13 residues. The V gene lost 6 bases and the J gene lost 5 bases, with 12 bases spanning the gap. The CDR3 coding sequence is TGTGCCAGCAGTTCAACTATTGAAGATACGCAGTATTTT. Translated, it gives CASSSTIEDTQYF. The whole variable domain, filled in from reference TRBV11-2 and TRBJ2-3, reads EAGVAQSPRYKIIEKRQSVAFWCNPISGHATLYWYQQILGQGPKLLIQFQNNGVVDDSQLPKDRFSAERLKGVDSTLKIQPAKLEDSAVYLCASSSTIEDTQYFGPGTRLTVL.

This clonotype was observed a few times. The genes are TRBV6-2 or TRBV6-3 and TRBJ1-2; 7 positions match TRBD1. The CDR3 consists of 14 residues. Germline V CDR1 and CDR2: MNHEY, SVGEGT. J lost 4 bases, V lost 4 bases, and 6 bases had no gene match. The CDR3: CASSSRDSSYGYTF. CDR3 DNA: TGTGCCAGCAGTTCTCGGGACAGCTCCTATGGCTACACCTTC.

The chain recombines TRBV11-3 with TRBJ1-2, with 8 positions matching TRBD1. J was trimmed by 3 bases and V by 3 bases; bases with no gene match: 6. The germline V gene encodes CDR1 SGHNT and CDR2 YENEEA. The CDR3 is 15 amino acids. This chain's CDR3 is CASSFDRGKDYGYTF. The CDR3 DNA follows: TGTGCCAGCAGCTTCGACAGGGGCAAAGACTATGGCTACACCTTC.

This clonotype was detected only a few times. V is TRBV2 and J is TRBJ2-2, with a tentative D call TRBD1 (6 bases). Trimming stripped 7 bases from V and 3 bases from J, with 12 bases between. The CDR3 runs 14 residues. Germline V gene data show CDR1 as SNHLY and CDR2 as FYNNEI. CDR3 in DNA: TGTGCCAGCATAGGTCAGGGGTACACCGGGGAGCTGTTTTTT. It encodes CASIGQGYTGELFF.

This clonotype has more than one count but fewer than ten. The CDR3 here is CASSLVSGGSTEAFF. The CDR3 coding sequence is TGTGCCAGTAGCTTGGTCTCAGGGGGTAGCACTGAAGCTTTCTTT. This rearrangement joins TRBV19 to TRBJ1-1, with TRBD1 matching over 7 bases. This CDR3 has 15 residues. In germline, CDR1 is LNHDA, CDR2 SQIVND (reference sequence). Germline trimming cut 6 bases from V and 4 bases from J; bases unmatched to any gene: 11.

This clonotype occurred a few times. This chain uses TRBV7-9 with TRBJ2-3, with 13 bases matching TRBD2. This CDR3 is built from 16 residues. After removal of 3 bases from V and 6 bases from J, the junction contained 6 bases not matched to a gene. CDR1 and CDR2 (germline): SEHNR, FQNEAQ (reference sequence). The CDR3 loop is CASSLTSGGPGDTQYF. For the CDR3, the DNA is TGTGCCAGCAGCTTGACTAGCGGGGGGCCGGGTGATACGCAGTATTTT.

The sample holds many counts of this clonotype. The chain is built from TRBV7-2 and TRBJ2-7, with D maybe TRBD1 (6 bases). This CDR3 is 14 amino acids long. Germline CDR1 SGHTA, CDR2 FQGNSA. V shed 4 bases and J shed 0 bases, with 10 bases lying between them. The CDR3 region has the DNA TGTGCCAGCAGCTCCTGGACAGACTCCTACGAGCAGTACTTC. Translated: CASSSWTDSYEQYF.

This clonotype was detected a few times. The chain has TRBV9 and TRBJ1-4; a possible D gene is TRBD1 (6 bases). Trimming stripped 4 bases from V and 3 bases from J, with 10 bases between. This CDR3 is 14 amino acids long. Looked up from germline, CDR1 is SGDLS and CDR2 is YYNGEE. In DNA, the CDR3 is TGTGCCAGCAGCCCAGGGGATCCTAATGAAAAACTGTTTTTT. Its protein is CASSPGDPNEKLFF.

In this sample, this clonotype turned up many times. The chain links TRBV12-3 or TRBV12-4 to TRBJ1-6; tentative D call: TRBD1 (6 bases). Trimming cost V 6 bases and J 5 bases, with 11 bases left between them. The CDR3 totals 14 residues. CDR3 region: CASRGGQNNSPLHF. In DNA form, the CDR3 reads TGTGCCAGCAGGGGCGGACAGAATAATTCACCCCTCCACTTT.

This clonotype was recorded many times. The CDR3 sequence: CAISEPPGNEQFF. In nucleotides, the CDR3 is TGTGCCATCAGTGAACCCCCGGGGAATGAGCAGTTCTTC. This chain connects TRBV10-3 to TRBJ2-1, with TRBD2 as a possible D gene (5 bases). The CDR3 runs 13 residues. Trimming stripped 3 bases from V and 7 bases from J, with 10 bases between. Germline CDR1 ENHRY, CDR2 SYGVKD.

This rearrangement joins TRBV12-3 or TRBV12-4 to TRBJ2-3; D gene unclear. The last part of the DNA fits TRBJ2-1 better; the J call may be wrong. The length of the CDR3 is 11 residues. As DNA, the CDR3 is TGTGCCAGCAAAGGTTTTTATGAGCAGTTCTTC. As protein: CASKGFYEQFF.

This clonotype was seen at least ten times. V usage is TRBV7-2 and J usage is TRBJ2-2, with D hard to call. The V gene's germline CDR1 is SGHTA and CDR2 FQGNSA. This CDR3 has 15 residues. The V gene lost 2 bases and the J gene lost 6 bases, with 13 bases spanning the gap. The CDR3 is CASSLKKAHAGELFF. For the CDR3, the DNA is TGTGCCAGCAGCTTAAAAAAGGCCCACGCCGGGGAGCTGTTTTTT.

This clonotype has at least ten counts. The chain recombines TRBV6-1 with TRBJ1-1; maybe TRBD1 (6 bases). From germline, CDR1 is MNHNS and CDR2 SASEGT. The CDR3 loop spans 14 amino acids. The V end lost 3 bases, the J end lost 0 bases, and 8 bases lay between the germline ends. CDR3 bases: TGTGCCAGCAGTGACGACAGGCTGAACACTGAAGCTTTCTTT. It yields the protein CASSDDRLNTEAFF.

The table lists this clonotype with many counts. The chain has TRBV6-1 and TRBJ1-1; D gene ambiguous. CDR3 length: 15 residues. V was pared by 7 bases and J by 0 bases, with 15 bases between. The germline V gene encodes CDR1 MNHNS and CDR2 SASEGT. The DNA for the CDR3 is TGTGCCAGCAATCTCGACGGATACGTGAACACTGAAGCTTTCTTT. This translates into CASNLDGYVNTEAFF.

This clonotype showed up many times. The rearrangement joins TRBV7-3 to TRBJ1-1, with 7 nucleotides matching TRBD1. Germline V gene sequence: CDR1 SGHTA, CDR2 FQGTGA. Trimming cost V 6 bases and J 1 base; bases outside gene matches: 5. The CDR3 loop spans 14 amino acids. CDR3 sequence reads: CASSLDRWNTEAFF. For the CDR3, the DNA is TGTGCCAGCAGTTTGGACAGGTGGAACACTGAAGCTTTCTTT.

The sample holds many counts of this clonotype. V gene TRBV12-3 or TRBV12-4 combines with J gene TRBJ2-7; 14 nucleotides agree with TRBD2. This CDR3 comprises 16 residues. With V trimmed by 5 bases and J by 0 bases, 3 bases remained unmatched. CDR3: CASSVGTSGGSYEQYF. In nucleotides, the CDR3 is TGTGCCAGCAGTGTGGGGACTAGCGGGGGCTCCTACGAGCAGTACTTC.

This clonotype was recorded many times. At one of its ends the junction is not consistent with the germline gene, which may arise from a read error. This chain joins TRBV20-1 and TRBJ1-2, with D tentatively TRBD1 (5 bases). This CDR3 contains 15 residues. Germline V gives CDR1 DFQATT, CDR2 SNEGSKA (reference sequence). The DNA for the CDR3 is TGCAGTGCTAGAGGGGACCTCACCCCCAACTCTGGCTACACCTTC. This translates into CSARGDLTPNSGYTF.

This clonotype was picked up many times. The gene calls are TRBV7-2 and TRBJ2-3, with D hard to call. CDR1 SGHTA and CDR2 FQGNSA come from the germline V gene. This CDR3 is 12 amino acids long. V shed 5 bases and J shed 5 bases, with 8 bases lying between them. Here the CDR3 DNA reads TGTGCCAGCAGCCGCGAGGTAGATACGCAGTATTTT. Amino acids: CASSREVDTQYF. Combining the CDR3 with reference TRBV7-2 and TRBJ2-3 gives the whole variable domain GAGVSQSPSNKVTEKGKDVELRCDPISGHTALYWYRQSLGQGLEFLIYFQGNSAPDKSGLPSDRFSAERTGGSVSTLTIQRTQQEDSAVYLCASSREVDTQYFGPGTRLTVL.

In this sample, this clonotype turned up many times. CDR3 DNA: TGTGCCAGCAGCTTTGGGGAAGGCACAGATACGCAGTATTTT. It yields the protein CASSFGEGTDTQYF. This chain links TRBV12-3 or TRBV12-4 with TRBJ2-3; no clear D gene. This CDR3 spans 14 amino acids. Trimming took off 6 bases at V and 1 base at J, with 11 bases between the two ends.

This clonotype came up a few times. The chain has TRBV6-5 and TRBJ1-4; 8 bases fit TRBD1. V lost 4 bases to trimming and J lost 4 bases; unmatched junction nucleotides: 8. In germline, CDR1 is MNHEY, CDR2 SVGAGI. This CDR3 region has 16 residues. The CDR3 loop is CASSSSDRGGNEKLFF. The CDR3 region has the DNA TGTGCCAGCAGTTCCTCAGACAGGGGCGGTAATGAAAAACTGTTTTTT.

This clonotype showed up many times. The chain recombines TRBV7-2 with TRBJ2-7; the match to TRBD1 covers 9 bases. The CDR3 has 16 residues. The J segment lost 7 bases and the V segment lost 0 bases, leaving 10 bases of the junction unmatched. Germline assignment: CDR1 SGHTA and CDR2 FQGNSA. The CDR3 loop is CASSLATGQGSLEQYF. The CDR3 region has the DNA TGTGCCAGCAGCTTAGCGACTGGACAGGGGTCTTTGGAGCAGTACTTC.

V usage is TRBV24-1 and J usage is TRBJ2-3; TRBD1 matches at 9 bases. CDR3 length equals 18 residues. Germline V gene data show CDR1 as KGHDR and CDR2 as SFDVKD. The V gene end was trimmed by 4 bases and the J gene end by 0 bases; junction bases not matched to a gene: 10. Here the CDR3 reads CATSDRPGTGTSTDTQYF. In DNA form, the CDR3 reads TGTGCCACCAGTGACCGTCCCGGGACAGGGACTAGCACAGATACGCAGTATTTT.

This clonotype occurred a few times. CDR3 in amino acids: CASRGSPPGYTF. The CDR3 nucleotides are TGTGCCAGCAGGGGGTCCCCCCCTGGCTACACCTTC. The rearrangement joins TRBV12-3 or TRBV12-4 to TRBJ1-2; D not resolved. V was pared by 6 bases and J by 7 bases, with 12 bases between. The CDR3 loop spans 12 amino acids.

This clonotype was counted ten times or more. J is TRBJ1-6 and V is TRBV9; 10 bases align to TRBD1. The CDR3 extends over 14 amino acids. J was trimmed by 10 bases and V by 2 bases; bases with no gene match: 3. Germline V gene lookup returns CDR1 SGDLS and CDR2 YYNGEE. CDR3 coding DNA: TGTGCCAGCAGCGTCGGACAGGGGGAGTCACCCCTCCACTTT. Amino acid sequence: CASSVGQGESPLHF.

This clonotype was detected ten times or more. This chain's CDR3 is CSAREPGNMNTEAFF. CDR3 bases: TGCAGTGCTAGAGAGCCAGGAAATATGAACACTGAAGCTTTCTTT. The chain couples TRBV20-1 to TRBJ1-1; D unclear. This CDR3 region has 15 residues. V dropped 0 bases and J dropped 0 bases, with 11 bases sitting between them. CDR1 is DFQATT and CDR2 is SNEGSKA in the germline V gene (reference sequence).

The rearrangement joins TRBV6-1 to TRBJ2-1, with D perhaps matching TRBD1 (5 bases). The V end was cut by 6 bases, the J end by 6 bases, with 21 bases between. The CDR3 contains 16 residues. Germline values: CDR1 MNHNS, CDR2 SASEGT. CDR3 in amino acids: CASRPYPGKLPNEQFF. The CDR3 DNA is TGTGCCAGCAGGCCCTATCCAGGGAAGCTCCCCAATGAGCAGTTCTTC.

A few counts support this clonotype. CDR3 sequence (DNA): TGTGCCAGCAGCTTAGCGGGGGCTGAGACCCAGTACTTC. Protein: CASSLAGAETQYF. This chain connects TRBV7-9 to TRBJ2-5; weak D call: TRBD1 (6 bases). The CDR3 loop spans 13 amino acids. The V and J ends lost 0 bases and 5 bases respectively, with 7 bases between them. Germline V gene sequence: CDR1 SEHNR, CDR2 FQNEAQ (reference sequence). The whole variable domain, filled in from reference TRBV7-9 and TRBJ2-5, reads DTGVSQNPRHKITKRGQNVTFRCDPISEHNRLYWYRQTLGQGPEFLTYFQNEAQLEKSRLLSDRFSAERPKGSFSTLEIQRTEQGDSAMYLCASSLAGAETQYFGPGTRLLVL.

In its sample, this clonotype was seen a few times. V usage is TRBV20-1 and J usage is TRBJ2-1; maybe TRBD2 (6 bases). CDR3 length: 15 residues. Between the trimmed V and J ends, which lost 3 bases and 11 bases, there was a span of 23 bases. Looked up from germline, CDR1 is DFQATT and CDR2 is SNEGSKA (reference sequence). CDR3 coding DNA: TGCAGTGCTAGCGGGAGTCGGGCTGTGGATAATAAGCAGTTCTTC. Translated, it gives CSASGSRAVDNKQFF.

This clonotype was seen ten or more times. The J gene is TRBJ2-7, the V gene TRBV20-1; a weak D match, TRBD1 (6 bases). V gave up 7 bases and J gave up 6 bases, with 13 bases separating them. The CDR3 contains 11 residues. Germline-derived CDR1 and CDR2 are DFQATT and SNEGSKA (reference sequence). CDR3 coding DNA: TGCAGTGTCACACAGGGTCGCGAGCAGTACTTC. Translated, it gives CSVTQGREQYF.